The T cell receptor beta chain under discussion was sequenced for a study of OX40 agonist ivuxolimab in advanced cancers. For the wider study: Ivuxolimab was an agonistic, fully human IgG2 monoclonal antibody directed against OX40 (CD134), a costimulatory receptor. The paper reports the monotherapy dose-escalation portion (N ≈ 50 patients) of the phase I ivuxolimab trial. Partial responses were achieved by three dose-escalation patients, of whom one had hepatocellular carcinoma and two had cutaneous melanoma. The purpose of peripheral TCRbeta sequencing was to test whether ivuxolimab changed TCR sequence diversity and led to clonal T-cell expansion. A male proportion of around 83% and a mean age of 60 years, ranging from roughly 23 to 79, were recorded for the dose-escalation cohort. Prior anti-PD-1, anti-PD-L1 or anti-CTLA-4 therapy was permitted, and checkpoint inhibitors had been received by roughly two fifths of dose-escalation patients. Of the approximately 50 dose-escalation patients, hepatocellular carcinoma was present in about 19, melanoma in some 15, renal cell carcinoma in 9 and head and neck cancer in 9. Intravenous ivuxolimab was administered to patients every 2 weeks at six dose levels: 0.01, 0.1, 0.3, 1.5, 3 and 10 mg/kg. Points the paper makes about the study in general: At doses from 0.1 to 3.0 mg/kg, clonal expansion was seen in both CD4+ and CD8+ blood T cells between baseline and week 6. In the 0.1-3.0 mg/kg groups, partial responders had among the lowest normalized peripheral clonal expansion, particularly in CD8+ T cells. Low levels of normalized T-cell clonal expansion were also seen in some patients who did not respond. On average, CD8+ T cells showed more expanded clones than CD4+ T cells after ivuxolimab. The antigen specificity of the peripheral T cells that underwent clonal expansion was not determined.

Genomic DNA was isolated from the sorted cells so that the TCRbeta CDR3 region could be sequenced. The immunoSEQ Assay was used to sequence the TCRbeta CDR3 regions. Not all clones reach the TCRdb copy of this immuneACCESS table, which keeps in-frame sequences only. Checked studies attribute under half of the gap to unresolved V genes and leave the rest unexplained. Across this sample there are approximately 28,000 clones, with about nine tenths seen only once. The top ten clonotypes cover 20% to 25% of the sample. The CDR3 covers 15 residues, taking in both the cysteine and the phenylalanine. The CDR3 DNA has 45 bases and is translated from base 1. Here V drops 7 bases and J drops 5 bases, and the junction holds 14 bases not matched to any gene. The germline V gene (reference sequence) gives CDR1 as GTSNPN and CDR2 as SVGIG. The trial excluded patients who had a history of autoimmune disease or who were on systemic immunosuppression. In every dose cohort, peripheral blood was drawn for TCR sequencing at baseline, cycle 4 day 1, and cycle 7 day 1. Samples were obtained from an open-label, multicenter, first-in-human phase I dose-escalation trial of ivuxolimab. The trial enrolled adults with locally advanced or metastatic head and neck squamous cell, hepatocellular, melanoma or renal cell carcinoma. Before TCR sequencing, CD4+ T cells and CD8+ T cells were sorted from peripheral blood as separate populations.

Of note for this clone: Its specific antigen is unknown. Base-call qualities are not available, and no considerably larger clone is one nucleotide away.

Sequenced here: CD4+ or CD8+ T cells sorted from blood, sampled in a trial of the OX40 agonist ivuxolimab. The chain is made from TRBV30 and TRBJ2-1, with 7 middle bases fitting TRBD2. This clonotype was sampled from an adult with an advanced solid tumor such as melanoma, head and neck, liver or kidney cancer. CDR3 sequence: CASALPSGLDNEQFF. At the DNA level, the sequence is TGTGCCTCCGCACTTCCTAGCGGTTTAGACAATGAGCAGTTCTTC. Full variable domain (CDR3 extended with the reference TRBV30 and TRBJ2-1 proteins): SQTIHQWPATLVQPVGSPLSLECTVEGTSNPNLYWYRQAAGRGLQLLFYSVGIGQISSEVPQNLSASRPQDRQFILSSKKLLLSDSGFYLCASALPSGLDNEQFFGPGTRLTVL.